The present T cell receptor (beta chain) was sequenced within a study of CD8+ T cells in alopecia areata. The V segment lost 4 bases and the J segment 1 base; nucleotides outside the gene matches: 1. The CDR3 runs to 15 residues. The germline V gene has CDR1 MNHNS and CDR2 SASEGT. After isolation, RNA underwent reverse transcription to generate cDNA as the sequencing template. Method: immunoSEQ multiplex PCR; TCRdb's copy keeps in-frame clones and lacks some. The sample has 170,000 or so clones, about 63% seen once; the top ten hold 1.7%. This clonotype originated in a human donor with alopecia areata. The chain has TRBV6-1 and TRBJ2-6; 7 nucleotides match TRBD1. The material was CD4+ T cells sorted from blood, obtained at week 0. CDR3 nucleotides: TGTGCCAGCAGTGCGACAGGGTCTGGGGCCAACGTCCTGACTTTC. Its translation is CASSATGSGANVLTF.